Below, one T cell receptor beta chain is given with its context. V lost 10 bases to trimming and J lost 4 bases; unmatched junction nucleotides: 6. The CDR3 loop spans 12 amino acids. CDR1 and CDR2 from the germline V gene are MNHEY and SMNVEV (reference sequence). The data were obtained in a study of blood T cell repertoires in COVID-19. Whole-study context: The samples span acute and convalescent COVID-19 from the United States, Italy and Spain.

Assay used: immunoSEQ multiplex PCR; TCRdb lists only in-frame clones, some missing. In the table there are fewer than 200,000 clones, around nine tenths of which are singletons. In Seattle, patients joined the study during active infection and were tracked longitudinally. The chain employs TRBV27 and TRBJ1-2, with 7 bases matching TRBD1. The receptor comes from an older woman with COVID-19, enrolled during active disease. Sequenced sample: peripheral blood. The CDR3 loop reads CATADRSYGYTF. In nucleotides, the CDR3 is TGTGCCACCGCGGACAGGTCCTATGGCTACACCTTC.